A single sample is the source of the 20 T cell receptor beta chains below, sequenced in a study of blood T cells in healthy people across ages. The authors ran a second PCR of 7 to 11 cycles using a sample-barcoded 5' primer and a J-beta primer mix. TCRdb used MiXCR to reprocess the 5' RACE reads, holding one entry per CDR3 protein. This table has more than 600,000 distinct CDR3 sequences, roughly 25% appearing once. This sample was also put to use in a study of T cells of mothers and their children.

Sequencing was performed on blood. The receptors come from a boy between 10 and 17 years old in good health.

This clonotype was seen only a few times. The chain couples TRBV7-3 to TRBJ1-1; possible D gene TRBD1, 5 bases. This CDR3 has 14 amino acids. The germline gives CDR1 SGHTA, CDR2 FQGTGA. Trimming took off 4 bases at V and 6 bases at J, with 15 bases between the two ends. The CDR3 nucleotides read TGTGCCAGCAGCTCCTTGGGACCGAGTTCTGAAGCTTTCTTT. Its translation: CASSSLGPSSEAFF.

The genes are TRBV6-6 and TRBJ2-5; D is uncertain. The CDR3 loop spans 16 amino acids. The germline CDR1 and CDR2 sequences are MNHNY and SVGAGI (reference sequence). The ends were cut back, 2 bases at V and 0 bases at J, with 13 bases in the middle. In nucleotides, the CDR3 is TGTGCCAGCAGTTACGACCGGACCGGGTACCAAGAGACCCAGTACTTC. This sequence encodes CASSYDRTGYQETQYF.

This clonotype has more than one count but fewer than ten. J is TRBJ2-1 and V is TRBV3-1, with 7 bases aligning to TRBD1. Germline CDR1 and CDR2: LGHDT and YNNKEL (reference sequence). CDR3 size: 17 residues. The V and J ends lost 4 bases and 8 bases, in that order; junction bases with no gene match: 17. In DNA form, the CDR3 reads TGTGCCAGCAGCCCACCTATCCGACAGGGCGTCTTGGATGAGCAGTTCTTC. It codes for CASSPPIRQGVLDEQFF.

The rearrangement joins TRBV4-2 to TRBJ2-7; D gene uncertain. In germline, CDR1 is LGHNA, CDR2 YNFKEQ. Trimming removed 0 bases from V and 3 bases from J, with 6 bases in between. The CDR3 is 13 residues long. The CDR3 is CASSQEGDYEQYF. In DNA form, the CDR3 reads TGTGCCAGCAGCCAAGAAGGTGACTACGAGCAGTACTTC.

This clonotype was seen a handful of times. The V and J genes are TRBV7-2 and TRBJ2-4; D may be TRBD1 or TRBD2 (5 bases each). The CDR3 loop spans 14 amino acids. Trimming took 6 bases from V and 8 from J, leaving 17 bases between them. Looked up from germline, CDR1 is SGHTA and CDR2 is FQGNSA. Here the CDR3 reads CASRHPGLGDIQYF. The CDR3 DNA follows: TGTGCCAGCAGGCACCCGGGCTTGGGGGACATTCAGTACTTC.

CDR3 nucleotides: TGCAGCGTTGAAGTCCAGGGGGCGTGGGGCTACACCTTC. This encodes CSVEVQGAWGYTF. V and J are TRBV29-1 and TRBJ1-2; 8 bases match TRBD1. The CDR3 totals 13 residues. Trimming removed 1 base from V and 8 bases from J; junction bases left unmatched: 6. The germline V gene has CDR1 SQVTM and CDR2 ANQGSEA.

This clonotype was found a few times. The gene calls are TRBV3-1 and TRBJ2-5, with 15 positions matching TRBD2. The DNA end is a closer match to TRBJ2-7, so the J assignment may be wrong. CDR1 LGHDT and CDR2 YNNKEL come from the germline V gene (reference sequence). The CDR3 loop spans 15 amino acids. CDR3 nucleotides: TGTGCCAGCAGCCAAGGGACTAGCGGGAGGGTCGAGCAGTACTTC. Translated: CASSQGTSGRVEQYF.

The chain employs TRBV15 and TRBJ1-1; unclear D gene. Germline-derived CDR1 and CDR2 are LNHNV and YYDKDF (reference sequence). V was cut by 1 base and J by 11 bases, with 20 bases left in between. This CDR3 region has 15 residues. CDR3 DNA sequence: TGTGCCACCAGCAGAGTAAGGGTTGCTGAAGTTGAGGCTTTCTTT. Amino acids: CATSRVRVAEVEAFF. Drawing the rest from reference TRBV15 and TRBJ1-1, the complete variable domain is DAMVIQNPRYQVTQFGKPVTLSCSQTLNHNVMYWYQQKSSQAPKLLFHYYDKDFNNEADTPDNFQSRRPNTSFCFLDIRSPGLGDTAMYLCATSRVRVAEVEAFFGQGTRLTVV.

The chain is built from TRBV7-9 and TRBJ2-5; 7 positions match TRBD1. Germline V gene lookup returns CDR1 SEHNR and CDR2 FQNEAQ (reference sequence). CDR3 length: 14 amino acids. The J segment lost 5 bases and the V segment lost 8 bases, leaving 11 bases of the junction unmatched. The CDR3, as DNA: TGTGCCAGCCTACTAGGCAGGGGACAGGAGACCCAGTACTTC. This encodes CASLLGRGQETQYF. Full variable domain (outside the CDR3, taken from reference TRBV7-9 and TRBJ2-5): DTGVSQNPRHKITKRGQNVTFRCDPISEHNRLYWYRQTLGQGPEFLTYFQNEAQLEKSRLLSDRFSAERPKGSFSTLEIQRTEQGDSAMYLCASLLGRGQETQYFGPGTRLLVL.

This chain links TRBV7-2 with TRBJ2-1; 9 nucleotides agree with TRBD2. V was clipped by 5 bases and J by 10 bases; unmatched bases: 12. The CDR3 is 15 residues long. From germline, CDR1 is SGHTA and CDR2 FQGNSA. The DNA of the CDR3 is TGTGCCAGCAGCCCTTCTAGCGGGGATACAATGGAGCAGTTCTTC. It is translated as CASSPSSGDTMEQFF.

The CDR3 nucleotides are TGTGCCAGCAGCGCCCGGGAGGAATCGGAGCAGTACTTC. As protein: CASSAREESEQYF. The V call is TRBV3-1, the J call TRBJ2-5; TRBD2 aligns across 7 bases. Germline-derived CDR1 and CDR2 are LGHDT and YNNKEL (reference sequence). This CDR3 has 13 residues. Germline trimming cut 5 bases from V and 11 bases from J; bases unmatched to any gene: 11.

V usage is TRBV7-2 and J usage is TRBJ2-2; TRBD2 matches at 10 bases. Trimming cost V 2 bases and J 7 bases; bases outside gene matches: 7. The CDR3 spans 16 residues. Germline V lookup: CDR1 SGHTA, CDR2 FQGNSA. CDR3 coding DNA: TGTGCCAGCAGCTTAACCACTAGCGGGAATGGCGGGGAGCTGTTTTTT. Its translation: CASSLTTSGNGGELFF.

This chain joins TRBV6-5 and TRBJ2-1; 11 bases fit TRBD2. The J call may be faulty, since TRBJ2-7 better matches the DNA end. Germline V CDR1 and CDR2: MNHEY, SVGAGI. The CDR3 runs 14 residues. In nucleotides, the CDR3 is TGTGCCAGCAGTATAGCGGGAGGGGTTTACGAGCAGTACTTC. Amino acids: CASSIAGGVYEQYF.

The J gene is TRBJ2-5, the V gene TRBV12-3 or TRBV12-4, with a tentative D call TRBD2 (6 bases). TRBJ2-7 explains the end of the DNA better; the J call may be wrong. This CDR3 has 17 amino acids. The CDR3 loop reads CASSPPSSREATYEQYF. The CDR3 DNA is TGTGCCAGCAGTCCACCCTCGTCCAGGGAGGCAACCTACGAGCAGTACTTC.

This rearrangement joins TRBV5-1 to TRBJ1-2, with D hard to call. Germline V CDR1 and CDR2: SGHRS, YFSETQ. V shed 3 bases and J shed 4 bases, with 13 bases lying between them. The CDR3 has 14 amino acids. Here the CDR3 DNA reads TGCGCCAGCAGCTCGCCCGAGGGAGGCTATGGCTACACCTTC. Amino acids: CASSSPEGGYGYTF.

The V call is TRBV12-3 or TRBV12-4, the J call TRBJ2-2; D may be TRBD1 (6 bases). CDR3 size: 16 residues. Trimming removed 5 bases from V and 1 base from J, with 14 bases in between. CDR3 amino acids: CASSPRGGGNTGELFF. The DNA of the CDR3 is TGTGCCAGCAGTCCCAGGGGTGGCGGGAACACCGGGGAGCTGTTTTTT.

Note on this clonotype: This likely comes from a read error, as the CDR3 has no conserved phenylalanine or tryptophan at its end. The CDR3 reads CASSQDSWGDEQYL. Written as DNA, the CDR3 is TGTGCCAGCAGCCAAGATTCTTGGGGCGACGAGCAGTACCTC. This chain connects TRBV3-1 to TRBJ2-7, with a possible D match to TRBD1 (5 bases). CDR3 length: 14 amino acids. Trimming pared 0 bases from V and 5 bases from J, leaving 11 bases between. In germline, CDR1 is LGHDT, CDR2 YNNKEL (reference sequence).

With respect to this clonotype: Mismatch with germline at one junction end may stem from a read error. The V and J genes are TRBV29-1 and TRBJ2-3; D is perhaps TRBD2 (6 bases). The length of the CDR3 is 16 residues. Germline assignment: CDR1 SQVTM and CDR2 ANQGSEA. The CDR3 sequence is CNVGGQGRLGTDTQYF. CDR3 DNA sequence: TGCAACGTTGGAGGGCAGGGTCGTTTAGGCACAGATACGCAGTATTTT.

A few counts support this clonotype. This chain joins TRBV10-3 and TRBJ1-5; 7 bases are a match to TRBD1. The CDR3 has 16 residues. Germline CDR1 is ENHRY and CDR2 is SYGVKD. Trimming at V came to 6 bases and at J to 3 bases, leaving 11 bases not matched to a gene. CDR3 region: CAISDPGQDLNQPQHF. In nucleotides, the CDR3 is TGTGCCATCAGCGACCCTGGACAGGACCTCAATCAGCCCCAGCATTTT.

The chain employs TRBV10-3 and TRBJ2-1; 11 nucleotides agree with TRBD2. Germline lookup yields CDR1 ENHRY and CDR2 SYGVKD. The CDR3 covers 14 residues. Trimming took 6 bases from V and 9 from J; bases not matched to a gene: 7. DNA for the CDR3: TGTGCCATCAGCCCGGGACTAGCGGCTGGTGAGCAGTTCTTC. Protein sequence: CAISPGLAAGEQFF.